This is a list of T cell receptor beta chains from one sample in a study of shared clonotypes between healthy human individuals. Profiling relied on immunoSEQ multiplex PCR, and the TCRdb table lists in-frame clones only, not all of them. This table has some 2,000,000 clones, around 95% appearing once. The sequencing input was naive CD4+ T cells sorted from blood. The origin of the receptors is a man aged 18-30 years in good health. Both conserved end residues are part of each CDR3. A D gene is named only where the DNA matches it firmly. Some rows mark clone size as missing; the rest say once, few, many or name a class of expanded clone.

CDR3 DNA	CDR3 protein	V gene	clone size	J gene	D gene
TGTGCCAGCAGCAGGACTACAGATACGCAGTATTTT	CASSRTTDTQYF	TRBV25-1	-	TRBJ2-3	-
TGTGCCAGCAGTCTACAACGATCGAATTCGCCCCAGCATTTT	CASSLQRSNSPQHF	TRBV28	-	TRBJ1-5	-
TGTGCCATCAGTGAGTCGCAACTAGCGGGAGCCTACGAGCAGTACTTC	CAISESQLAGAYEQYF	TRBV10-3	-	TRBJ2-7	TRBD2
TGTGCCAGCAGTGCCGGAAACCGGGAGCCCGAGCAGTACTTC	CASSAGNREPEQYF	TRBV25-1	once	TRBJ2-7	-
TGTGCCAGCAGCCAAGATACGACCTCAGCAGATACGCAGTATTTT	CASSQDTTSADTQYF	TRBV4-2	-	TRBJ2-3	-
TGTGCCAGCTCACCGATAGGACAGGGGGAAAACTATGGCTACACCTTC	CASSPIGQGENYGYTF	TRBV18	-	TRBJ1-2	TRBD1
TGCAGCGTTGTCGGTGACAGGGGACCAACAGATACGCAGTATTTT	CSVVGDRGPTDTQYF	TRBV29-1	-	TRBJ2-3	TRBD1
TGTGCCAGCTCATCCAACAGGGGGCCGGGGAATGAGCAGTTCTTC	CASSSNRGPGNEQFF	TRBV18	once	TRBJ2-1	TRBD1
TGTGCCTGGAGTGTAGGGCGGGGGGGCAATGAGCAGTTCTTC	CAWSVGRGGNEQFF	TRBV30	once	TRBJ2-1	TRBD2
TGCAGCGTTGAAGGCAGGGTATACACAGATACGCAGTATTTT	CSVEGRVYTDTQYF	TRBV29-1	-	TRBJ2-3	-
TGTGCCAGCAGCTTTACTAGCGGGACATTAGATACGCAGTATTTT	CASSFTSGTLDTQYF	TRBV11-2	-	TRBJ2-3	TRBD2
TGCAGTGCTTACAGGGATACCGAGCAGTACTTC	CSAYRDTEQYF	TRBV20-1	-	TRBJ2-7	-
TGTGCCAGCAGGCAGGGCTACGAGCAGTACTTC	CASRQGYEQYF	TRBV6-6	-	TRBJ2-7	-
TGTGCCAGCAGCTCGTATTTGGGACTAGCGGGGGGGGACGTGGAGACCCAGTACTTC	CASSSYLGLAGGDVETQYF	TRBV4-2	-	TRBJ2-5	TRBD2
TGTGCCAGCGGACTAGTTTCATTCTTGGATACGCAGTATTTT	CASGLVSFLDTQYF	TRBV2	-	TRBJ2-3	TRBD2
TGTGCCAGCAGCGAGAGCGGGAGTGGCCTCACAGATACGCAGTATTTT	CASSESGSGLTDTQYF	TRBV7-9	-	TRBJ2-3	TRBD2
TGTGCCTGCAATTCCTTAGCGGAGCGTTCGGATACGCAGTATTTT	CACNSLAERSDTQYF	TRBV30	once	TRBJ2-3	-
TGTGCCAGCAGCCGACAGGGGGCCCTTAACGAGCAGTACTTC	CASSRQGALNEQYF	TRBV6-5	-	TRBJ2-7	TRBD1
TGCGCCAGCAGTAACGTGGGAGTACGTGAGCAGTACTTC	CASSNVGVREQYF	TRBV10-2	-	TRBJ2-7	-
TGTGCCAGCAGCTTAGATCAGGGGACGATCACAGATACGCAGTATTTT	CASSLDQGTITDTQYF	TRBV11-2	-	TRBJ2-3	-
TGTGCCAGTAGTAATCGGGACAGGGTGCCCTACGAGCAGTACTTC	CASSNRDRVPYEQYF	TRBV19	-	TRBJ2-7	TRBD1
TGCGCCAGCAGCCTCACTACGGGTTTCTCGCAAGAGACCCAGTACTTC	CASSLTTGFSQETQYF	TRBV5-1	-	TRBJ2-5	-
TGTGCCAGCAGTGAGTGGAGCGGGAATGAGCAGTTCTTC	CASSEWSGNEQFF	TRBV2	-	TRBJ2-1	-
TGTGCCAGCAGTCCGACGGGACACCCCATTGAAGCTTTCTTT	CASSPTGHPIEAFF	TRBV27	-	TRBJ1-1	-
TGTGCCAGCAGTTTTTTGGCTAGCGGGACCTACGAGCAGTACTTC	CASSFLASGTYEQYF	TRBV27	-	TRBJ2-7	TRBD2
TGTGCTAGCAGCTCCTATTCGACCGGGGAGCTGTTTTTT	CASSSYSTGELFF	TRBV7-7	-	TRBJ2-2	-
TGTGCCAGCAGCTCCCCCGGTCCCTATGGCTACACCTTC	CASSSPGPYGYTF	TRBV7-2	-	TRBJ1-2	-
TGTGCCAGCAGTTTGTTGACAGGGGACTATGGCTACACCTTC	CASSLLTGDYGYTF	TRBV28	-	TRBJ1-2	TRBD1
TGTGCCAGCAGACTAACCCGGGACAACTCCTACGAGCAGTACTTC	CASRLTRDNSYEQYF	TRBV6-1	-	TRBJ2-7	-
TGTGCCTGGACCGACGGGAAGGGGGGTTCACCCCTCCACTTT	CAWTDGKGGSPLHF	TRBV30	few	TRBJ1-6	-
TGTGCCAGCAGGCAGCGGCAAGAGACCCAGTACTTC	CASRQRQETQYF	TRBV6-1	-	TRBJ2-5	-
TGTGCCATCTGGACAGGGCGGGGTGAACAGCCCCAGCATTTT	CAIWTGRGEQPQHF	TRBV10-3	-	TRBJ1-5	TRBD1
TGTGCCAGCAGCCGACACAGCGGTACAGATACGCAGTATTTT	CASSRHSGTDTQYF	TRBV14	-	TRBJ2-3	-
TGTGCCAGCAGCCCCCAGAGGGGGCAGGGGTACGAGCAGTACTTC	CASSPQRGQGYEQYF	TRBV5-4	-	TRBJ2-7	TRBD1
TGTGCCAGCAGTTCTGGGGGGAACGAGCAGTACTTC	CASSSGGNEQYF	TRBV7-9	-	TRBJ2-7	-
TGCGCCAGCAGGCCTGGGGGCTCCTACGAGCAGTACTTC	CASRPGGSYEQYF	TRBV4-1	-	TRBJ2-7	-
TGCGCCAGCAGCCAAGGTATAGGCAGGGGAAGGACTGAAGCTTTCTTT	CASSQGIGRGRTEAFF	TRBV4-1	-	TRBJ1-1	-
TGTGCCAGCAGATTAATAGCGGGCTGGGACAATGAGCAGTTCTTC	CASRLIAGWDNEQFF	TRBV7-8	-	TRBJ2-1	TRBD2
TGTGCCAGCAGTGGCGGGACAGGGTGGAATCAGCCCCAGCATTTT	CASSGGTGWNQPQHF	TRBV28	-	TRBJ1-5	TRBD1
TGTGCCAGCAGCGGCTCCTACCGGGACAGGGAGAACTATGGCTACACCTTC	CASSGSYRDRENYGYTF	TRBV11-2	-	TRBJ1-2	TRBD1
TGTGCCAGCAGTTTGGCAGCCTATGGCTACACCTTC	CASSLAAYGYTF	TRBV28	once	TRBJ1-2	-
TGTGCCAGCAGCTTTTCCCGGGGTAGCGGGGGGGGCAATGAGCAGTTCTTC	CASSFSRGSGGGNEQFF	TRBV11-1	-	TRBJ2-1	TRBD2
TGTGCCAGCAGTGGACAGGGATATTCACCCCTCCACTTT	CASSGQGYSPLHF	TRBV6-1	-	TRBJ1-6	TRBD1
TGTGCCAGTAGTAGTGGACGTAGCTCCTATAATTCACCCCTCCACTTT	CASSSGRSSYNSPLHF	TRBV19	-	TRBJ1-6	-
TGCGCCAGCAGCCAAGAAAAGGGGATCGCCTACGAGCAGTACTTC	CASSQEKGIAYEQYF	TRBV4-3	-	TRBJ2-7	-
TGTGGGGCGTGTACGATAGATCTAACTGAAGCTTTCTTT	CGACTIDLTEAFF	TRBV30	once	TRBJ1-1	-
TGTGCCAGCAGTTATAACGGAGCGCTTTCTAATGAAAAACTGTTTTTT	CASSYNGALSNEKLFF	TRBV28	-	TRBJ1-4	-
TGTGCCATCAGTGAGCGTAGCGGGGGAATGTCCGGGGAGCTGTTTTTT	CAISERSGGMSGELFF	TRBV10-3	once	TRBJ2-2	TRBD2
TGTGCCAGCAGTTTCGGTCAGCCCCAGCATTTT	CASSFGQPQHF	TRBV28	-	TRBJ1-5	-
TGTGCCAGCAGCTTAGGGACAGGGTACTACGAGCAGTACTTC	CASSLGTGYYEQYF	TRBV13	once	TRBJ2-7	TRBD1
TGTGCCAGCTCACCACGAGTTGGACTAGCTAAAAACATTCAGTACTTC	CASSPRVGLAKNIQYF	TRBV18	-	TRBJ2-4	TRBD2
TGTGCCACCAGCAGAGTTCCCGATGAAAAACTGTTTTTT	CATSRVPDEKLFF	TRBV15	-	TRBJ1-4	-
TGCAGCGTGACGGTAGGGGACTCCTACGAGCAGTACTTC	CSVTVGDSYEQYF	TRBV29-1	once	TRBJ2-7	-
TGTGCCAGCAGCTCCCCTCGCCAGGGGAACCACGAGCAGTACTTC	CASSSPRQGNHEQYF	TRBV28	-	TRBJ2-7	-
TGCGCCAGCAGCTTGACCGGGACAGCGAACACTGAAGCTTTCTTT	CASSLTGTANTEAFF	TRBV5-1	-	TRBJ1-1	TRBD1
TGCGCCAGCAGCTTGGGGGGCCGAGAATACTATGGCTACACCTTC	CASSLGGREYYGYTF	TRBV5-1	-	TRBJ1-2	-
TGTGCCTGGAATCCCGGCCTCTCCTACGAGCAGTACTTC	CAWNPGLSYEQYF	TRBV30	-	TRBJ2-7	-
TGCGCCAGCAGCTTGGGTGACAGCAATTCACCCCTCCACTTT	CASSLGDSNSPLHF	TRBV5-1	-	TRBJ1-6	-
TGCGCCAGCAGCGCTTTCTGGGGACAGGGGAACGAGCAGTACTTC	CASSAFWGQGNEQYF	TRBV5-1	-	TRBJ2-7	TRBD1
TGTGCCTGGAGTCCCCCGGGGGCCTCGGGTAATTCACCCCTCCACTTT	CAWSPPGASGNSPLHF	TRBV30	once	TRBJ1-6	-